This TCR beta chain was recorded in a study of vaccination effects on CD4 cells after COVID-19. Study-level points and caveats: Infection-derived and vaccine-derived clones contracted markedly late after vaccination.

Pools of viral peptides were used by the ViraFEST assay to expand antigen-specific CD4+ T cells ahead of sequencing. Investigators separated out CD4+ T cells once approximately 9 days of culture had passed. Subjects were given two BNT162b2 or mRNA-1273 vaccine doses. Each well held some 2 million PBMC cultured with 7.5 to 10 ug/ml peptides and 8.5 to 10 IU/ml IL-2. TCRdb's table, derived via immunoSEQ multiplex PCR, lists solely in-frame clones and lacks some. This table has approximately 29,000 clones, around four fifths appearing once. V lost 6 bases and J 5 bases, leaving 10 bases between the germline ends. This CDR3 has 12 amino acids. Germline V CDR1 and CDR2: MNHEY, SVGAGI. Notes on this clone: Antigen specificity is unknown.

The chain is built from TRBV6-5 and TRBJ1-1; D may be TRBD1 (6 bases). The source was CD4+ T cells from PBMCs cultured with HCoV-NL63 spike peptides, collected after COVID-19 vaccination. The sequence came from a human donor who received a COVID-19 vaccine. The CDR3 DNA reads as TGTGCCAGCAGCAGGGGATGGACTGAAGCTTTCTTT. Translation gives CASSRGWTEAFF.